This TCR beta chain originates from a study of T cell repertoires in cytomegalovirus infection. Study-wide background: Carrying CMV and the relevant HLA type showed in public TCR beta signatures. Study findings and constraints: The study identified carriers of CMV plus the relevant HLA from cumulative public TCR beta family frequency.

CDR1 and CDR2 (germline): DFQATT, SNEGSKA (reference sequence). V lost 5 bases and J lost 0; bases outside the gene matches: 3. The CDR3 extends over 13 amino acids. About this clonotype itself: The antigen is not known.

TCRdb called the reads again in MiXCR, with one record for every CDR3 protein. The top ten clones hold roughly a tenth of a sample with almost 500,000 distinct CDR3 sequences, about 11% of them seen once. The sequencing sample was made of PBMCs. This rearrangement joins TRBV20-1 to TRBJ1-1, with 7 bases aligning to TRBD1. The TCR was taken from a human donor in good health (CMV status not recorded). Some clones in this sample may be carry-over from other donors' samples. CDR3 amino acids: CSAAGTVNTEAFF. The CDR3 bases are TGCAGTGCTGCCGGGACAGTGAACACTGAAGCTTTCTTT.